This passage covers 20 T cell receptor beta chains from one sample sequenced in a study of T cell responses to AZD1222 COVID-19 vaccine. Assay: immunoSEQ multiplex PCR; the TCRdb copy retains only in-frame clones and omits some. The sample has under 170,000 clones; 92% are singletons. This specimen consisted of peripheral blood, obtained 28 days after the second AZD1222 dose. These TCRs come from an adult who received the AZD1222 COVID-19 vaccine.

This clone was seen a few times. The rearrangement uses TRBV5-1 and TRBJ2-5; 14 nucleotides agree with TRBD2. Germline values: CDR1 SGHRS, CDR2 YFSETQ. V was clipped by 2 bases and J by 4 bases; unmatched bases: 4. This CDR3 has 16 residues. This CDR3 reads CASSFGTSGSRETQYF. The CDR3 region has the DNA TGCGCCAGCAGCTTCGGGACTAGCGGGAGTCGAGAGACCCAGTACTTC.

The sample holds a few counts of this clone. CDR3 in amino acids: CASRATDYNEQFF. CDR3 DNA: TGTGCCAGCAGAGCGACAGATTACAATGAGCAGTTCTTC. The J gene is TRBJ2-1, the V gene TRBV2, with D maybe TRBD1 (5 bases). V lost 6 bases to trimming and J lost 4 bases, with 10 bases between them. CDR1 is SNHLY, CDR2 FYNNEI, per germline. The CDR3 spans 13 residues.

V gene TRBV7-2 combines with J gene TRBJ2-3, with TRBD2 matching 12 bases. The V segment lost 10 bases and the J segment 5 bases; nucleotides outside the gene matches: 7. The germline V gene has CDR1 SGHTA and CDR2 FQGNSA. This CDR3 has 14 amino acids. CDR3 amino acids: CATTPTSGRDTQYF. The CDR3 nucleotides are TGTGCCACCACCCCGACTAGCGGGAGAGATACGCAGTATTTT.

The V gene is TRBV3-1 (or the pseudogene TRBV3-2), the J gene TRBJ2-1; 8 positions match TRBD2. The CDR3 sequence is 13 residues long. CDR1 and CDR2 from the germline V gene are LGHDT and YNNKEL (reference sequence). V was pared by 3 bases and J by 12 bases, with 7 bases of the junction left unmatched. Here the CDR3 reads CASSHLSGRGQFF. The CDR3 region has the DNA TGTGCCAGCAGCCATCTCTCCGGGAGGGGGCAGTTCTTC.

The J gene is TRBJ2-7, the V gene TRBV5-1; D possibly corresponds to TRBD2 (5 bases). The CDR3 is made up of 15 amino acids. Trimming took 3 bases from V and 0 from J, leaving 13 bases between them. Per germline, CDR1 SGHRS and CDR2 YFSETQ. CDR3 in amino acids: CASSWEQRSSYEQYF. DNA for the CDR3: TGCGCCAGCAGCTGGGAACAGCGGAGCTCCTACGAGCAGTACTTC.

The chain has TRBV4-3 and TRBJ2-7; the D gene is possibly TRBD1 (5 bases). Trimming removed 0 bases from V and 0 bases from J, with 15 bases in between. Germline-derived CDR1 and CDR2 are LGHNA and YSLEER. The CDR3 is made up of 17 amino acids. CDR3 sequence: CASSQDLQGPISYEQYF. As DNA, the CDR3 is TGCGCCAGCAGCCAAGATTTGCAGGGTCCTATCTCCTACGAGCAGTACTTC.

The chain joins TRBV10-2 to TRBJ2-7, with D maybe TRBD1 (6 bases). V lost 6 bases to trimming and J lost 0 bases, with 9 bases between them. CDR3 length: 13 amino acids. The germline V gene encodes CDR1 WSHSY and CDR2 SAAADI. The CDR3 is CASSTGFSYEQYF. DNA for the CDR3: TGCGCCAGCAGCACAGGGTTCTCCTACGAGCAGTACTTC.

V gene TRBV30 combines with J gene TRBJ1-5; 11 bases agree with TRBD1. CDR3 length equals 12 residues. With V trimmed by 8 bases and J by 5 bases, 2 bases remained unmatched. Germline V gene data show CDR1 as GTSNPN and CDR2 as SVGIG (reference sequence). CDR3 coding DNA: TGTGCCGGGGGACAGGGGGATCAGCCCCAGCATTTT. Residues: CAGGQGDQPQHF.

This clone has a handful of counts. V is TRBV5-6 and J is TRBJ2-3, with TRBD1 identical over 8 bases. Germline V CDR1 and CDR2: SGHDT, YYEEEE. V lost 4 bases, J lost 2 bases, and 15 bases stayed unmatched. The CDR3 loop spans 18 amino acids. The chain's CDR3 is CASSHSFRQGADTDTQYF. The CDR3 region has the DNA TGTGCCAGCAGCCATTCATTTCGTCAGGGGGCAGACACAGATACGCAGTATTTT.

The chain combines TRBV29-1 with TRBJ2-6; 11 bases are a match to TRBD1. CDR3 size: 16 residues. Germline CDR1 SQVTM, CDR2 ANQGSEA. With V trimmed by 6 bases and J by 0 bases, 4 bases remained unmatched. CDR3 amino acids: CSVAGTGGSGANVLTF. The CDR3 DNA reads TGCAGCGTGGCCGGGACAGGGGGCTCTGGGGCCAACGTCCTGACTTTC.

This rearrangement joins TRBV7-2 to TRBJ2-1; no clear D gene. The CDR3 has 11 amino acids. Trimming removed 5 bases from V and 8 bases from J, with 7 bases in between. Germline loops: CDR1 SGHTA, CDR2 FQGNSA. DNA for the CDR3: TGTGCCAGCAGCGGAGCCTATGAGCAGTTCTTC. Translating it yields CASSGAYEQFF.

The chain has TRBV2 and TRBJ2-1; 7 positions match TRBD1. Looked up from germline, CDR1 is SNHLY and CDR2 is FYNNEI. The CDR3 runs to 15 residues. Trimming took 3 bases from V and 1 from J; bases not matched to a gene: 3. The CDR3 nucleotides are TGTGCCAGCAGTGAGATGACAGGGTCCTACAATGAGCAGTTCTTC. This encodes CASSEMTGSYNEQFF.

The chain recombines TRBV5-1 with TRBJ2-1; 8 bases agree with TRBD2. The CDR3 runs to 16 residues. Germline V lookup: CDR1 SGHRS, CDR2 YFSETQ. After removal of 4 bases from V and 4 bases from J, the junction contained 10 bases not matched to a gene. The CDR3 loop reads CASSKSVLAEYNEQFF. Written as DNA, the CDR3 is TGCGCCAGCAGCAAATCAGTACTAGCGGAGTACAATGAGCAGTTCTTC. Based on the CDR3 plus reference TRBV5-1 and TRBJ2-1, the full variable domain is KAGVTQTPRYLIKTRGQQVTLSCSPISGHRSVSWYQQTPGQGLQFLFEYFSETQRNKGNFPGRFSGRQFSNSRSEMNVSTLELGDSALYLCASSKSVLAEYNEQFFGPGTRLTVL.

This chain connects TRBV18 to TRBJ2-7; D is unresolved. V gave up 1 base and J gave up 0 bases, with 1 base separating them. This CDR3 comprises 12 residues. Germline assignment: CDR1 KGHSH and CDR2 LQKENI. Here the CDR3 DNA reads TGTGCCAGCTCACCACTCTCCTACGAGCAGTACTTC. Its translation: CASSPLSYEQYF.

This chain uses TRBV23-1 with TRBJ2-7; D call uncertain. TRBV23-1 is an ORF, and what it does is uncertain. V lost 0 bases, J lost 0 bases, and 15 bases lay in between. CDR3 length: 17 residues. The CDR3 loop reads CASSQSRPQPASYEQYF. The CDR3 DNA is TGCGCCAGCAGTCAATCTCGACCACAACCAGCCTCCTACGAGCAGTACTTC.

There are a few counts of this clone. The CDR3 nucleotides read TGTGCCATCAGTGGTAGCGGGAGCTCCTACAATGAGCAGTTCTTC. Amino acid sequence: CAISGSGSSYNEQFF. The rearrangement joins TRBV10-3 to TRBJ2-1, with 9 nucleotides matching TRBD2. CDR1 and CDR2 from the germline V gene are ENHRY and SYGVKD. V shed 4 bases, J shed 0 bases, and the junction held 1 base outside the gene matches. The CDR3 is 15 amino acids.

This chain uses TRBV9 with TRBJ2-1; D is unresolved. Trimming removed 0 bases from V and 1 base from J, with 11 bases in between. Germline-derived CDR1 and CDR2 are SGDLS and YYNGEE. This CDR3 region has 16 residues. CDR3 nucleotides: TGTGCCAGCAGCGTAGGATCTTTTGGGTCCTACAATGAGCAGTTCTTC. This gives the protein CASSVGSFGSYNEQFF.

The chain links TRBV30 to TRBJ2-1; 15 bases map to TRBD2. V lost 5 bases to trimming and J lost 9 bases; unmatched junction nucleotides: 5. The CDR3 totals 14 residues. Germline CDR1 is GTSNPN and CDR2 is SVGIG (reference sequence). In DNA, the CDR3 is TGTGCCTGGGCCGGGACTAGCGGGAGGAGTGAGCAGTTCTTC. It encodes CAWAGTSGRSEQFF.

The chain links TRBV19 to TRBJ2-7, with TRBD2 identical over 10 bases. Germline lookup yields CDR1 LNHDA and CDR2 SQIVND (reference sequence). This CDR3 contains 16 residues. V lost 5 bases to trimming and J lost 1 base; unmatched junction nucleotides: 8. This CDR3 is CASSPQGTSASYEQYF. Written as DNA, the CDR3 is TGTGCCAGTAGTCCCCAGGGGACTAGCGCGTCCTACGAGCAGTACTTC.

This chain joins TRBV2 and TRBJ1-2; D remains unclear. Trimming cost V 1 base and J 1 base, with 4 bases left between them. Germline CDR1 reads SNHLY; CDR2 reads FYNNEI. The CDR3 runs to 13 residues. The CDR3 DNA sequence: TGTGCCAGCAGTGAAGAGGGTAACTATGGCTACACCTTC. Translating it yields CASSEEGNYGYTF.